This T cell receptor beta chain is from a study of T cell responses to AZD1222 COVID-19 vaccine. CDR1 and CDR2 from the germline V gene are KGHDR and SFDVKD. This CDR3 region has 15 residues. Germline trimming cut 5 bases from V and 0 bases from J; bases unmatched to any gene: 5. Sequencing was performed with immunoSEQ multiplex PCR; in TCRdb, only in-frame clones are kept and a portion is missing. The table has roughly 120,000 clones, just under 95% seen once. The sequences come from peripheral blood, collected on day 0 of AZD1222 vaccination. This chain connects TRBV24-1 to TRBJ1-1, with 7 bases fitting TRBD1. The TCR originated in an adult in good health. CDR3 nucleotide sequence: TGTGCCACCAGTGCAGGGGGAGGGATGAACACTGAAGCTTTCTTT. Translated: CATSAGGGMNTEAFF.